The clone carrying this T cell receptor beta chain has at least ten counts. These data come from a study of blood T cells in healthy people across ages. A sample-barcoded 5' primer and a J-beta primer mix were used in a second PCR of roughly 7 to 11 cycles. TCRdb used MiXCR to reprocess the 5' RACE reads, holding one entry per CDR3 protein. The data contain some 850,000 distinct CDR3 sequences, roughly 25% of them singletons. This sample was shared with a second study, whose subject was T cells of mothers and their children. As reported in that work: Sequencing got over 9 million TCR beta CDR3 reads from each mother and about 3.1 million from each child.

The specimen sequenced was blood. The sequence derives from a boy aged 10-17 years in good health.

CDR3 region: CASSYRGGGYGYTF. CDR3 nucleotides: TGTGCCAGCAGCTACCGCGGGGGAGGGTATGGCTACACCTTC. The chain links TRBV7-8 to TRBJ1-2; a weak D match, TRBD1 (5 bases). The length of the CDR3 is 14 residues. Germline CDR1 and CDR2: SGHVS and FQNEAQ. V was cut by 4 bases and J by 5 bases, with 14 bases left in between.